The clone carrying this TCR beta chain was detected a few times. This record belongs to a study of T-cell reconstitution after alpha-beta-depleted transplantation in children. As it was prepared, the TCRbeta library received unique molecular identifiers. One entry per CDR3 protein results from TCRdb running MiXCR on the PCR reads. The sample shows hundreds of thousands of distinct CDR3 sequences, approximately 17% of them seen only once. This sequence was found in a human donor who donated a stem cell graft to a child with acute myeloid leukemia. Sequenced here: PBMCs from the stem cell graft donor, sampled from the stem cell graft.

The DNA for the CDR3 is TGTGCCAGCAGCCCCACATCGGATGAGCAGTTCTTC. It specifies CASSPTSDEQFF. The V and J genes are TRBV13 and TRBJ2-1; D ambiguous. The CDR3 consists of 12 residues. V was clipped by 5 bases and J by 8 bases, with 10 bases between them. Germline V gene lookup returns CDR1 PRHDT and CDR2 FYEKMQ (reference sequence).